This TCR beta chain was recorded in a study of T cell repertoires in cytomegalovirus infection (dated by TCRdb to about 2019). For context, the study as a whole: The HLA type of each donor mattered for the analysis, because public TCR beta signatures pointed to carriage of CMV infection along with the matching HLA type.

The sequencing machine was an Illumina HiSeq 1500. Using fastp at Q25 and MiXCR, TCRdb reprocessed the public reads and kept productive beta chains. Each record represents a unique CDR3 protein, reported with the most common genes and DNA among its rows. For this sample the table gives around 740,000 distinct CDR3 sequences, of which about 40% were detected only once. 2.5% to 3.5% of the sample comes from the top ten. Taken from the germline V gene, the CDR1 and CDR2 loops are ENHRY and SYGVKD. V is reduced by 2 bases and J by 6 bases, leaving a spacing of 3 bases between them. The CDR3 starts with the cysteine, ends with the phenylalanine, and has 11 residues. Only the CDR3 portion is preserved as DNA: 33 bases, with reading frame beginning at the first base. A word on this clonotype: Its antigen has not been determined. Base qualities are not recorded, but no much larger clone differs from it by a single base.

What the research found in general, with its limitations: In the ex vivo response, HLA-C-restricted CMV-specific TCR beta clonotypes were dominant, and in two of eight donors the single most frequent clonotype came from this HLA-C-restricted group. Carriers of CMV infection plus the relevant HLA type were discriminated by the cumulative frequency of public TCR beta family members in the study cohort and in an independent roughly 400-donor cohort.

The specimen was PBMCs. This TCR was recovered from a human donor in good health (CMV status not recorded). Some clones in this sample may be carry-over from other donors' samples. The sequence is built from TRBV10-3 and TRBJ2-3, with no reliable assignment of the D segment. The CDR3 is CAISERDTQYF. At the DNA level, the sequence is TGTGCCATCAGTGAGCGGGATACGCAGTATTTT.